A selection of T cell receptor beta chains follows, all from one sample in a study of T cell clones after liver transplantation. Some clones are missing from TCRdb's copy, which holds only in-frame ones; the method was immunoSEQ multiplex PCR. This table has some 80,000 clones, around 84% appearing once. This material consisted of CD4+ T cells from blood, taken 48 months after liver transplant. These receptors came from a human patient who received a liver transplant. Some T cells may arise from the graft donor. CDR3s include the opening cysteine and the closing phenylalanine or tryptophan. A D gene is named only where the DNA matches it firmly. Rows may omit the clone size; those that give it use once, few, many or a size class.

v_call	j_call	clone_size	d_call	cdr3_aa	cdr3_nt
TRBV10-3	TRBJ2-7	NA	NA	CATSRNSAYEQYF	TGTGCCACCTCCCGTAACAGCGCCTACGAGCAGTACTTC
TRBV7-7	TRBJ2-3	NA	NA	CASSSGTSDTQYF	TGTGCCAGCAGCTCAGGGACTTCCGATACGCAGTATTTT
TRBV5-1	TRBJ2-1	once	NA	CASSNSGGSYNEQFF	TGCGCCAGCAGTAACTCAGGGGGGTCCTACAATGAGCAGTTCTTC
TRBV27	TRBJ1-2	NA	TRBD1	CASSADDRDGGYTF	TGTGCCAGCAGTGCCGACGACAGGGACGGTGGCTACACCTTC
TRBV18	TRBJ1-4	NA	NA	CASSPRGLGTATNEKLFF	TGTGCCAGCTCACCAAGGGGATTGGGGACCGCAACTAATGAAAAACTGTTTTTT
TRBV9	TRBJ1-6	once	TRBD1	CASSARDRGSPLHF	TGTGCCAGCAGCGCACGGGACAGGGGGTCACCCCTCCACTTT
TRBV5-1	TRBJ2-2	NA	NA	CASSLGVRNTGELFF	TGCGCCAGCAGCTTGGGGGTACGGAACACCGGGGAGCTGTTTTTT
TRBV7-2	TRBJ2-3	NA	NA	CASSLERGTDTQYF	TGTGCCAGCAGCTTAGAGCGGGGCACAGATACGCAGTATTTT
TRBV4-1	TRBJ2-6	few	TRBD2	CASSQDLVAGVLGGANVLTF	TGCGCCAGCAGCCAAGATCTGGTGGCGGGGGTACTCGGTGGGGCCAACGTCCTGACTTTC
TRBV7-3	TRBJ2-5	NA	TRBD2	CATATSPQETQYF	TGTGCCACCGCGACTAGCCCCCAAGAGACCCAGTACTTC
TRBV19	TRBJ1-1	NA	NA	CASPPNRGQTNTEAFF	TGTGCCAGTCCCCCAAACCGCGGACAAACGAACACTGAAGCTTTCTTT
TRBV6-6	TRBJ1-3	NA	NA	CASSYRGSSGNTIYF	TGTGCCAGCAGTTACAGGGGGAGCTCTGGAAACACCATATATTTT
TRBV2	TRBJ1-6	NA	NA	CASSAQNRSPLHF	TGTGCCAGCAGTGCGCAAAACCGATCACCCCTCCACTTT
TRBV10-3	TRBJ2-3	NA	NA	CAISDPGEEGTDTQYF	TGTGCCATCAGTGACCCAGGGGAGGAGGGCACAGATACGCAGTATTTT
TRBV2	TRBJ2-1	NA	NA	CASSSSRVEQFF	TGTGCCAGCAGTTCCTCTAGGGTTGAGCAGTTCTTC
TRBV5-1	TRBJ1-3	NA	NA	CASSLGSSSGNTIYF	TGCGCCAGCAGCTTGGGTTCTAGCTCTGGAAACACCATATATTTT
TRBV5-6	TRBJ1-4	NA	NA	CASSLRGERGEKLFF	TGTGCCAGCAGCTTAAGGGGGGAGCGGGGCGAAAAACTGTTTTTT
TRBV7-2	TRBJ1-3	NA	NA	CASSQQTIGNTIYF	TGTGCCAGCAGCCAACAGACTATTGGAAACACCATATATTTT
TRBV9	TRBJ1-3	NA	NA	CASSRGGNSGNTIYF	TGTGCCAGCAGCCGAGGGGGAAACTCTGGAAACACCATATATTTT
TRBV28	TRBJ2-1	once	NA	CASSLSIAYNEQFF	TGTGCCAGCAGTTTGTCCATCGCCTACAATGAGCAGTTCTTC
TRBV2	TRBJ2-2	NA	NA	CASSEGSWAGELFF	TGTGCCAGCAGTGAAGGGAGCTGGGCCGGGGAGCTGTTTTTT
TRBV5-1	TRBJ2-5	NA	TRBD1	CASSLESVGQGKETQYF	TGCGCCAGCAGCTTGGAATCCGTGGGACAGGGGAAGGAGACCCAGTACTTC